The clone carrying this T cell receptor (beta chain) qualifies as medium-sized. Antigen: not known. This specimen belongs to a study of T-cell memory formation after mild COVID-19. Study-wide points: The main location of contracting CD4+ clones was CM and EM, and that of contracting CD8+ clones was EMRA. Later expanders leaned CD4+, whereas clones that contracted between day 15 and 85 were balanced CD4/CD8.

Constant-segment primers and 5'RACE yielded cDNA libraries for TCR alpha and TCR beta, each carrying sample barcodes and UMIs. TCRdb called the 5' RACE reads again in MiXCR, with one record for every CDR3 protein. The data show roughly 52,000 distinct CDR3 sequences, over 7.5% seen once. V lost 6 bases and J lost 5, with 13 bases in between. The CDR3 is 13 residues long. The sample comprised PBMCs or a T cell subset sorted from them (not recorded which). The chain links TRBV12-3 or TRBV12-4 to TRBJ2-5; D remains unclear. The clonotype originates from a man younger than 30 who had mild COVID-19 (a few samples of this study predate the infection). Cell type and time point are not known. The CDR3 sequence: CASSWIVGETQYF. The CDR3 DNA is TGTGCCAGCAGCTGGATCGTCGGGGAGACCCAGTACTTC.